The 15 T cell receptor beta chains below were found in one sample sequenced in a study of blood T cells in healthy people across ages. Primed by a sample-barcoded 5' primer and a J-beta primer mix, a second PCR proceeded for 7 to 11 cycles. TCRdb independently ran MiXCR on the 5' RACE reads; one entry per CDR3 protein. This table holds 600,000 to 1,000,000 distinct CDR3 sequences, roughly 60% found once. The sequencing sample was made of blood. These receptors all come from a man between 25 and 39 years old in good health.

The chain is built from TRBV29-1 and TRBJ2-4; TRBD1 matches 8 bases. V shed 4 bases, J shed 8 bases, and the junction held 10 bases outside the gene matches. Germline assignment: CDR1 SQVTM and CDR2 ANQGSEA. This CDR3 comprises 14 residues. The CDR3 loop is CSVGPPGGEDIQYF. The DNA for the CDR3 is TGCAGCGTTGGGCCCCCAGGGGGCGAGGACATTCAGTACTTC.

This clonotype was observed a handful of times. The chain recombines TRBV9 with TRBJ2-1, with a tentative D call TRBD2 (5 bases). The V and J ends lost 0 bases and 8 bases respectively, with 9 bases between them. The CDR3 is 13 residues long. Germline V gene sequence: CDR1 SGDLS, CDR2 YYNGEE. The CDR3 nucleotides read TGTGCCAGCAGCGTAGTCCCGAGGGATGAGCAGTTCTTC. Its protein product is CASSVVPRDEQFF.

V usage is TRBV5-1 and J usage is TRBJ1-1; 9 bases fit TRBD1. Looked up from germline, CDR1 is SGHRS and CDR2 is YFSETQ. The CDR3 sequence is 15 residues long. Germline trimming cut 3 bases from V and 4 bases from J; bases unmatched to any gene: 7. DNA of the CDR3: TGCGCCAGCAGCTCCGCAACAGGGGGCGTCACTGAAGCTTTCTTT. Its protein is CASSSATGGVTEAFF.

The chain employs TRBV10-3 and TRBJ2-5; 7 bases are shared with TRBD1. The DNA matches TRBJ2-7 better at its end, which makes the J call doubtful. CDR1 is ENHRY, CDR2 SYGVKD, per germline. The CDR3 is made up of 13 amino acids. The CDR3 region is CAISGDSLREQYF. CDR3 sequence (DNA): TGTGCCATCAGTGGGGACAGTCTTCGCGAGCAGTACTTC.

The chain uses TRBV5-5 and TRBJ2-6; weak D call: TRBD2 (6 bases). Germline V CDR1 and CDR2: SGHKS, YYEKEE (reference sequence). The length of the CDR3 is 17 residues. V gave up 6 bases and J gave up 0 bases, with 16 bases separating them. CDR3 sequence: CASNLPGLGSGANVLTF. For the CDR3, the DNA is TGTGCCAGCAACCTACCGGGACTGGGCTCTGGGGCCAACGTCCTGACTTTC.

The chain recombines TRBV6-5 with TRBJ1-6; maybe TRBD1 (5 bases). The CDR3 has 13 amino acids. V lost 5 bases and J lost 13, with 15 bases in between. CDR1 and CDR2 (germline): MNHEY, SVGAGI. The CDR3 spells CASSGTGGNPLHF. The CDR3 DNA follows: TGTGCCAGCAGTGGGACGGGAGGAAATCCCCTCCACTTT.

V is TRBV11-2 and J is TRBJ2-5; 7 nucleotides match TRBD2. Per the germline V gene, CDR1 is SGHAT and CDR2 is FQNNGV. This CDR3 contains 14 residues. Losses at the gene ends were 5 bases for V and 1 base for J; bases not matched to a gene: 4. The CDR3 here is CASSASGIQETQYF. The CDR3 DNA follows: TGTGCCAGCAGCGCGAGCGGGATCCAAGAGACCCAGTACTTC.

This clonotype was detected only a few times. J is TRBJ2-7 and V is TRBV11-2; D possibly matches TRBD1 or TRBD2 (5 bases each). The germline V gene encodes CDR1 SGHAT and CDR2 FQNNGV. Deletions cut 0 bases from V and 2 bases from J, with 8 bases between. The CDR3 sequence is 14 residues long. The CDR3 DNA sequence: TGTGCCAGCAGCTTAGATCTGGGGGCCTACGAGCAGTACTTC. It encodes CASSLDLGAYEQYF.

The V call is TRBV4-2, the J call TRBJ2-3, with unresolved D. This CDR3 comprises 15 residues. V was pared by 0 bases and J by 2 bases, with 9 bases between. In germline, CDR1 is LGHNA, CDR2 YNFKEQ. CDR3 sequence reads: CASSQEAHSTDTQYF. In DNA, the CDR3 is TGTGCCAGCAGCCAAGAGGCGCATTCCACAGATACGCAGTATTTT.

This clonotype turned up a few times. The chain employs TRBV20-1 and TRBJ1-5; TRBD1 agrees at 8 bases. V dropped 6 bases and J dropped 4; count of bases not matched to a gene: 8. Germline V gene lookup returns CDR1 DFQATT and CDR2 SNEGSKA (reference sequence). The CDR3 loop spans 14 amino acids. The CDR3 region has the DNA TGCAGTGCCCTGGGGACAGGTCGGAATCAGCCCCAGCATTTT. This encodes CSALGTGRNQPQHF.

This clonotype was observed many times. The chain employs TRBV5-1 and TRBJ2-1; D ambiguous. Germline lookup yields CDR1 SGHRS and CDR2 YFSETQ. V lost 2 bases, J lost 9 bases, and 24 bases lay in between. The CDR3 is 17 residues long. This CDR3 reads CASSFGQRPTTSGEQFF. The CDR3 DNA is TGCGCCAGCAGCTTTGGTCAACGACCAACAACCTCTGGTGAGCAGTTCTTC.

This chain uses TRBV6-5 with TRBJ2-6, with no clear D. The CDR3 consists of 14 residues. V shed 6 bases and J shed 0 bases, with 6 bases lying between them. Germline loops: CDR1 MNHEY, CDR2 SVGAGI. CDR3 DNA sequence: TGTGCCAGCAGGATAGGCTCTGGGGCCAACGTCCTGACTTTC. The encoded protein is CASRIGSGANVLTF.

This clonotype turned up a few times. The chain uses TRBV28 and TRBJ2-1; 10 bases are shared with TRBD1. Germline V gene lookup returns CDR1 MDHEN and CDR2 SYDVKM. This CDR3 comprises 13 residues. J gave up 4 bases and V 10 bases, and 4 bases lay outside the gene matches. CDR3 sequence reads: CATRTGGYNEQFF. As DNA, the CDR3 is TGTGCCACGCGGACAGGGGGATACAATGAGCAGTTCTTC.

This clonotype was seen a few times. The chain carries TRBV12-3 or TRBV12-4 and TRBJ2-1, with D possibly being TRBD2 (5 bases). The CDR3 covers 13 residues. Deletions cut 3 bases from V and 10 bases from J, with 13 bases between. The CDR3 DNA reads TGTGCCAGCAGTTTCCTTACGGAGGTGGAGCAGTTCTTC. It encodes CASSFLTEVEQFF.

This clonotype was picked up a small number of times. The chain uses TRBV7-2 and TRBJ2-6; D possibly uses TRBD1 or TRBD2 (5 bases each). V gave up 4 bases and J gave up 5 bases, with 18 bases separating them. Looked up from germline, CDR1 is SGHTA and CDR2 is FQGNSA. This CDR3 is 17 amino acids long. Written as DNA, the CDR3 is TGTGCCAGCAGCTCCCCTCTGGGGGATCTCTGGGCCAACGTCCTGACTTTC. Translated, it gives CASSSPLGDLWANVLTF.